This T cell receptor (beta chain) was obtained from a study of Graves' ophthalmopathy and Graves' hyperthyroidism listed by TCRdb under 2018. Background for the entire study: Peripheral blood samples were taken at the time of initial diagnosis, before any treatment was given. TCR beta repertoire signatures were used to distinguish Graves' ophthalmopathy from Graves' hyperthyroidism and to predict progression to ophthalmopathy. In total, 135 blood samples were TCR-sequenced: 40 to 45 ophthalmopathy, around 75 hyperthyroidism and some 17 hyperthyroidism-to-ophthalmopathy patients. To explore V-J signatures distinguishing ophthalmopathy from hyperthyroidism, a discovery set of under 110 patients (roughly 45 ophthalmopathy, roughly 55 stable hyperthyroidism) was enrolled. For independent validation, a separate cohort was made up of 18 hyperthyroidism patients plus 17 patients who later progressed from hyperthyroidism to ophthalmopathy. In roughly six hyperthyroidism patients, the T-cell repertoires found in thyroid tissue were compared with those found in blood. After sampling, hyperthyroidism patients received methimazole starting at 30 mg daily, and ophthalmopathy patients received high-dose intravenous methylprednisolone. The 85 to 100 discovery patients were randomly split 7:3 into training and test sets. Study-wide findings and limitations: Most of the expanded thyroid clonotypes with a frequency above 0.001 were also detected in blood, and it was suggested that the thyroid immune response may be reflected by blood repertoires. In cross-validation, the 13-signature model distinguished ophthalmopathy from stable hyperthyroidism with approximately 90% sensitivity and around 81% specificity, while in the test set the corresponding values were about 80% and 75%. In validation, the model predicted ophthalmopathy progression with nearly 71% sensitivity and roughly 72% specificity; roughly eleven predicted patients were CT-confirmed with GO in a median of approximately 6.2 months. Sample size was not statistically predetermined, and group allocation was not concealed from the investigators.

This clonotype came up many times. Its antigen is currently not known. One base away there is no much larger clone; base qualities are not given. V is shortened by 3 bases, J by 5 bases, and the region joining them spans 8 bases. Reading the germline V gene gives CDR1 KGHSH and CDR2 LQKENI. Including the terminal cysteine and phenylalanine, the CDR3 comprises 13 residues. The kept DNA is CDR3 alone, 39 bases in frame from the first base. TCR beta CDR3 regions were amplified from RNA transcripts for repertoire sequencing. The first round of RT-PCR was done with HTBI primers and the Qiagen OneStep RT-PCR kit, and was followed by a second round of multiplex PCR, then size selection and purification. Libraries were sequenced paired-end with 100 bp reads on an Illumina HiSeq2000. Under the source paper's analysis protocol: SOAPnuke was used for read processing, and reads with adapters, uncalled bases, a mean Phred below 15, or no exact constant-primer or identifier match were discarded. COPE v1.2.5 was used to merge high-quality paired reads. Each unique nucleotide sequence was treated as a clonotype, and MiTCR v1.1 was used to align the clonotypes to the IMGT TRB V, D and J references. Only V-J combinations with frequency above 0.0001 were analysed, covering 98% to 99.2% of repertoires. A TCR clonal expansion and chaos score per V-J combination was defined as the ratio of F50 clonal expansion to chaos observed in the TCRdist matrix. Features were reduced by Welch's t-statistics and random forest to 10 to 15 V-J combinations, which fed a naive Bayes classifier. The similarity between thyroid and blood repertoires was quantified using the Morisita-Horn index. TCRdb redid the processing of the public reads, applying fastp at Q25 and MiXCR, and retained in-frame beta chains. Entries are consolidated by CDR3 protein sequence, retaining the most common genes and DNA. TCRdb, rather than the study authors, made the V and J calls. Across this sample there are about 400,000 distinct CDR3 sequences, with 18% seen only once. The ten biggest clones cover 1.6% of the sample.

Ophthalmopathy patients had moderately to severely active disease, Clinical Activity Score of at least 3, NOSPECS grade of at least 4, and disease duration under 3 months. Patients with other autoimmune diseases, uncontrolled infections, pregnancy or lactation were excluded from the study. Clinical symptoms, serum thyroxine, TRAb, thyroid ultrasound and orbital computed tomography were used for diagnosis. Using Ficoll-Paque density gradient centrifugation, PBMCs were isolated from 9.5 to 10 ml of fresh peripheral blood. Trizol reagent was used to extract the total RNA, and its quality was then checked on an Agilent 2100 Bioanalyzer.

The chain is made from TRBV18 and TRBJ1-3, with no D gene named confidently. The sequence derives from a woman between 18 and 29 years old with Graves' ophthalmopathy. Donor details come from another sample of the same person, matched by shared clones. Material for sequencing was peripheral blood. The DNA is as follows: TGTGCCAGCTCACCCGAGTTTCGAAACACCATATATTTT. Translated, it reads CASSPEFRNTIYF.